The 4 T cell receptor beta chains given below trace back to one sample, sequenced in a study of T cell responses to AZD1222 COVID-19 vaccine. TCRdb keeps only in-frame clones here, not all; method: immunoSEQ multiplex PCR. The sample comprises under 200,000 clones, around 94% of which are singletons, and about 0.6% rests with the top ten. The sample here was peripheral blood, taken on day 0 of AZD1222 vaccination. These receptors all stem from an adult in good health.

The V call is TRBV5-1, the J call TRBJ2-1; 10 positions agree with TRBD2. Germline lookup yields CDR1 SGHRS and CDR2 YFSETQ. The CDR3 length is 15 residues. V shed 0 bases and J 7 bases; nucleotides not matched to a gene: 4. The CDR3 nucleotides read TGCGCCAGCAGCTTGGCCTGGACTAGCGGTAATGAGCAGTTCTTC. As protein: CASSLAWTSGNEQFF.

The chain carries TRBV5-6 and TRBJ2-5; the match to TRBD2 covers 10 bases. This CDR3 spans 15 amino acids. Germline values: CDR1 SGHDT, CDR2 YYEEEE. V trimming: 4 bases; J trimming: 1 base; junction bases outside the gene matches: 4. The CDR3, as DNA: TGTGCCAGCAGCCTACGACTAGCGGGCCAAGAGACCCAGTACTTC. Protein product: CASSLRLAGQETQYF.

The chain recombines TRBV19 with TRBJ1-6, with TRBD1 as a possible D gene (6 bases). Germline CDR1 LNHDA, CDR2 SQIVND (reference sequence). The CDR3 is made up of 15 amino acids. V lost 5 bases to trimming and J lost 5 bases, with 13 bases between them. The CDR3 DNA is TGTGCCAGTAGTTTGCAACAGGGTCATAATTCACCCCTCCACTTT. Residues: CASSLQQGHNSPLHF.

The chain uses TRBV7-9 and TRBJ2-7, with 7 nucleotides matching TRBD1. This CDR3 has 15 residues. Germline CDR1 and CDR2: SEHNR and FQNEAQ (reference sequence). V lost 5 bases and J lost 1; bases outside the gene matches: 8. CDR3 loop: CASSTYHRGSYEQYF. As DNA, the CDR3 is TGTGCCAGCAGCACGTACCACAGGGGTTCCTACGAGCAGTACTTC.